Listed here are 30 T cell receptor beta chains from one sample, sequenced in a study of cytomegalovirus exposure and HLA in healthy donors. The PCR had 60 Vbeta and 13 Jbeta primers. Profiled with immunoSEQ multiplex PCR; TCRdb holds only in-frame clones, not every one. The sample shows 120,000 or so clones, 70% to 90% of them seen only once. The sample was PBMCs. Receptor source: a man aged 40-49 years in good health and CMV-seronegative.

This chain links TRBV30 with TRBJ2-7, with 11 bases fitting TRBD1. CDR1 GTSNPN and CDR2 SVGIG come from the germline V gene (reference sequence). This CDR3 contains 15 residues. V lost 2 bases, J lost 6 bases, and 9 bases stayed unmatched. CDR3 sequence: CAWSNWDRGSSEQYF. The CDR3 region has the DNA TGTGCCTGGAGTAACTGGGACAGGGGGTCGAGCGAGCAGTACTTC.

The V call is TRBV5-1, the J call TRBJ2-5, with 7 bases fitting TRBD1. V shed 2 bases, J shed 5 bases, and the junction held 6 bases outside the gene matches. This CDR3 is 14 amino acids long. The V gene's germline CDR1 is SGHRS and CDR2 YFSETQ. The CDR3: CASSFDRVGETQYF. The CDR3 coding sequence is TGCGCCAGCAGCTTCGACAGGGTGGGGGAGACCCAGTACTTC.

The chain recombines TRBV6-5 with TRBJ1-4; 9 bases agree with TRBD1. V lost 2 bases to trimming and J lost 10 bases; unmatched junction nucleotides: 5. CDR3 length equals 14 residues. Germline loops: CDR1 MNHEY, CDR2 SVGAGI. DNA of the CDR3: TGTGCCAGCAGTTACGAGATGACAGGGGGAAAACTGTTTTTT. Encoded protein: CASSYEMTGGKLFF.

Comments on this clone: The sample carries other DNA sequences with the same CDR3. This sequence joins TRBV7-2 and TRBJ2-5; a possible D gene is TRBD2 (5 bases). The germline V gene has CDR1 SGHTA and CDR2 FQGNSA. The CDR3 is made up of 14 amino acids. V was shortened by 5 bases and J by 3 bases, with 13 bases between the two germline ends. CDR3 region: CASSQTGEKETQYF. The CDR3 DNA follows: TGTGCCAGCAGCCAAACCGGGGAAAAAGAGACCCAGTACTTC.

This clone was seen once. The CDR3 sequence: CASSEQTGPPNSPLHF. The CDR3 bases are TGTGCCAGCAGTGAACAGACAGGTCCGCCTAATTCACCCCTCCACTTT. The chain joins TRBV6-1 to TRBJ1-6, with D possibly matching TRBD1 (6 bases). The CDR3 has 16 residues. The germline CDR1 and CDR2 sequences are MNHNS and SASEGT. Between the trimmed V and J ends, which lost 2 bases and 6 bases, there was a span of 14 bases.

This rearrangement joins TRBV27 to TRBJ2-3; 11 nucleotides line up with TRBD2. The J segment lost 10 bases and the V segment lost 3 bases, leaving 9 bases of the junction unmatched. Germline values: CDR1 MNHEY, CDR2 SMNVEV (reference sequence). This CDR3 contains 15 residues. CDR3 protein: CASSFSTSGTRSQYF. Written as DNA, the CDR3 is TGTGCCAGCAGTTTTTCGACTAGCGGGACTCGATCGCAGTATTTT.

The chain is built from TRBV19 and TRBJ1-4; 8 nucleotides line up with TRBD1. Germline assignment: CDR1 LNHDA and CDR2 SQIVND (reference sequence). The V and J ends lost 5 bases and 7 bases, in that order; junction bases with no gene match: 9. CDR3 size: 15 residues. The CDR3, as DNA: TGTGCCAGTAGTGCCCGACAGGGGAATAGTGAAAAACTGTTTTTT. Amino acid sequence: CASSARQGNSEKLFF.

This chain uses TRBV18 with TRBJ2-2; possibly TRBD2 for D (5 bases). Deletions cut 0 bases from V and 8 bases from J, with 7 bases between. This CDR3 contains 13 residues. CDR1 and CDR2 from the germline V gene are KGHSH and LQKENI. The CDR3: CASSPPEAGELFF. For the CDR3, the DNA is TGTGCCAGCTCACCACCGGAGGCTGGGGAGCTGTTTTTT.

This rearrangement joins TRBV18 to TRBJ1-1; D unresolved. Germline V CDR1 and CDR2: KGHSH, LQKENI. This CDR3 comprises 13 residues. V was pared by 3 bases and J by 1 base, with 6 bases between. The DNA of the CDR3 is TGTGCCAGCTCACCCGCGTGGAACACTGAAGCTTTCTTT. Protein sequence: CASSPAWNTEAFF.

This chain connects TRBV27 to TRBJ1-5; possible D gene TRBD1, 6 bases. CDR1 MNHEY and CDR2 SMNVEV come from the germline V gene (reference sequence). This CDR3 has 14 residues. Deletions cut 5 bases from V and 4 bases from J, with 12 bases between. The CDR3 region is CASSKVDRNQPQHF. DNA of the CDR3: TGTGCCAGCAGTAAGGTGGACAGAAATCAGCCCCAGCATTTT.

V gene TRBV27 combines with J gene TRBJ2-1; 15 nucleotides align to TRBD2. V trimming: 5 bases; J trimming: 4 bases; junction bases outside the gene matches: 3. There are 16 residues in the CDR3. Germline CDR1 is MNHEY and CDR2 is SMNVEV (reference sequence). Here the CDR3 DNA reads TGTGCCAGCAGTCAGGGACTAGCGGGGGGATACAATGAGCAGTTCTTC. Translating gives CASSQGLAGGYNEQFF.

CDR3 DNA sequence: TGTGCCAGCAGCTTCTATCAGGGGAACACTGAAGCTTTCTTT. Translating gives CASSFYQGNTEAFF. The chain couples TRBV7-2 to TRBJ1-1, with TRBD1 as a possible D gene (5 bases). This CDR3 is 14 amino acids long. V was clipped by 3 bases and J by 1 base, with 9 bases between them. Germline CDR1 is SGHTA and CDR2 is FQGNSA.

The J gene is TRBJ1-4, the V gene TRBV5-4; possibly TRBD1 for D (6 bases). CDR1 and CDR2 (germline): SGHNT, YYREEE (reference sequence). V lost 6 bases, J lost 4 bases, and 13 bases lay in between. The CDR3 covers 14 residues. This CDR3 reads CASTTGRGNEKLFF. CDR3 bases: TGTGCCAGCACCACAGGGCGAGGTAATGAAAAACTGTTTTTT.

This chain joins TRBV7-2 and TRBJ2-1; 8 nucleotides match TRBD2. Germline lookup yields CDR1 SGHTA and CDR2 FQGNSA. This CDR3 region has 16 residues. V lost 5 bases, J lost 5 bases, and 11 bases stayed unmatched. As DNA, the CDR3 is TGTGCCAGCAGCCTCAACCTCGCGGGGGGTAACAATGAGCAGTTCTTC. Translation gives CASSLNLAGGNNEQFF.

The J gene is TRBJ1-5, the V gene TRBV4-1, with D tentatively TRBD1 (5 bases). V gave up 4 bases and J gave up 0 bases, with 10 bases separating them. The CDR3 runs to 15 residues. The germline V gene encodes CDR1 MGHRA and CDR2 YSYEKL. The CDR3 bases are TGCGCCAGCAGCCCACAGGAAAATAGCAATCAGCCCCAGCATTTT. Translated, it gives CASSPQENSNQPQHF.

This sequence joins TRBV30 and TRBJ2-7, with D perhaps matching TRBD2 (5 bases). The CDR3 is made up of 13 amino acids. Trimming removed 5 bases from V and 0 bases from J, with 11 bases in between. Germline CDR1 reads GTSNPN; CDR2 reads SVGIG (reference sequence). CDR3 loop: CAWAKSGSYEQYF. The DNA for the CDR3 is TGTGCCTGGGCTAAGAGCGGCTCCTACGAGCAGTACTTC.

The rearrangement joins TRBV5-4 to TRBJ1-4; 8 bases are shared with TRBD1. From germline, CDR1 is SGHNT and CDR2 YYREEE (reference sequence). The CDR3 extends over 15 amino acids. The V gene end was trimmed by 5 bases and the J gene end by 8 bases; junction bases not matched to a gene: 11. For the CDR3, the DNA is TGTGCCAGCAGTCTGGACAGGGCCCTTAACGAAAAACTGTTTTTT. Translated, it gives CASSLDRALNEKLFF.

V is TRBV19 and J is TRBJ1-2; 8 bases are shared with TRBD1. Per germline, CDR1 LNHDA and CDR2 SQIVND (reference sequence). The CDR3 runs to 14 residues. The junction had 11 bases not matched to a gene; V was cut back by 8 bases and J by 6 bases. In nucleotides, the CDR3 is TGTGCCAGTCGCTCCCCCGGGACAGGTGATGGCTACACCTTC. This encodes CASRSPGTGDGYTF.

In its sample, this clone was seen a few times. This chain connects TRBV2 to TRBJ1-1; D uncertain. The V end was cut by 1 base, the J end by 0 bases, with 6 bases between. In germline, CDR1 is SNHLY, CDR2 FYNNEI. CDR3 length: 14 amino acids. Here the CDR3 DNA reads TGTGCCAGCAGTGAAGTAGCGGTGAACACTGAAGCTTTCTTT. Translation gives CASSEVAVNTEAFF.

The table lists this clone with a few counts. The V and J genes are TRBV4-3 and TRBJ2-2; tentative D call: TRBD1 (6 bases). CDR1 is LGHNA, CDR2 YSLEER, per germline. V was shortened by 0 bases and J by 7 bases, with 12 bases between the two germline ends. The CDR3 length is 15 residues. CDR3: CASSQDVGASGELFF. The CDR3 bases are TGCGCCAGCAGCCAAGATGTGGGGGCTAGCGGGGAGCTGTTTTTT.

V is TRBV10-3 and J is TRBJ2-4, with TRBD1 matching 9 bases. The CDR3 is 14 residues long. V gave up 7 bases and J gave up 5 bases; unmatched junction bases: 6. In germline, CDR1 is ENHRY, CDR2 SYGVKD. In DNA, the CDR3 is TGTGCCATCAACCCCGGGACAGGGCAAAACATTCAGTACTTC. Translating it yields CAINPGTGQNIQYF.

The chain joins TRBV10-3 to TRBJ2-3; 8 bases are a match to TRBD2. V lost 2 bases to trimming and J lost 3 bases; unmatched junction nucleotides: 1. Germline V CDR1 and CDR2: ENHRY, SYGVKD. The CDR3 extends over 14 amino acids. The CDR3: CAISEGGRTDTQYF. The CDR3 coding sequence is TGTGCCATCAGTGAGGGCGGGAGGACAGATACGCAGTATTTT.

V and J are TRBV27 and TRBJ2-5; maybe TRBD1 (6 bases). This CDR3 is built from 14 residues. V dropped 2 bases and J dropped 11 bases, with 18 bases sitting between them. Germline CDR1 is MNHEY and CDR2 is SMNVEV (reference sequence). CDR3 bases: TGTGCCAGCAGTTTAGACCGGACAGATCGAAGTCAGTACTTC. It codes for CASSLDRTDRSQYF.

The CDR3 DNA follows: TGTGCCACCAGCATGACAGGGGGCGGACAGCCCCAGCATTTT. This gives the protein CATSMTGGGQPQHF. This chain joins TRBV15 and TRBJ1-5; 10 bases line up with TRBD1. The V and J ends lost 4 bases and 7 bases, in that order; junction bases with no gene match: 4. The CDR3 has 14 amino acids. Germline V gene data show CDR1 as LNHNV and CDR2 as YYDKDF (reference sequence). Using reference TRBV15 and TRBJ1-5 for the parts outside the CDR3, the full variable domain is DAMVIQNPRYQVTQFGKPVTLSCSQTLNHNVMYWYQQKSSQAPKLLFHYYDKDFNNEADTPDNFQSRRPNTSFCFLDIRSPGLGDTAMYLCATSMTGGGQPQHFGDGTRLSIL.

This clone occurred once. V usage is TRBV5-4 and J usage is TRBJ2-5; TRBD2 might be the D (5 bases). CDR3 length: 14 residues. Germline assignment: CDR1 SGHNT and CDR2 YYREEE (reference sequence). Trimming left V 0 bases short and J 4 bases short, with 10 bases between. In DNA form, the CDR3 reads TGTGCCAGCAGCTTGGGCACTAGTGGAGAGACCCAGTACTTC. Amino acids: CASSLGTSGETQYF.

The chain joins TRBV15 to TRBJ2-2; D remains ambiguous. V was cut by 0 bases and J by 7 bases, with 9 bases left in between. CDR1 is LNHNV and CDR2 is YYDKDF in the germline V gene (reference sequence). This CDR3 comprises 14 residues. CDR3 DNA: TGTGCCACCAGCAGAGATCCGTTTGTCGGGGAGCTGTTTTTT. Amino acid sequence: CATSRDPFVGELFF. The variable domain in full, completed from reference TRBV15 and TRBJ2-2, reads DAMVIQNPRYQVTQFGKPVTLSCSQTLNHNVMYWYQQKSSQAPKLLFHYYDKDFNNEADTPDNFQSRRPNTSFCFLDIRSPGLGDTAMYLCATSRDPFVGELFFGEGSRLTVL.

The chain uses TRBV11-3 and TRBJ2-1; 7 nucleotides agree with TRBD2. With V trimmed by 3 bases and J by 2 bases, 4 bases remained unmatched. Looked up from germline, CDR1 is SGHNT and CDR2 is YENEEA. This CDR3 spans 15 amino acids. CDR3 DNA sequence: TGTGCCAGCAGCTTCAGCGGGAAGCCCTACAATGAGCAGTTCTTC. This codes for CASSFSGKPYNEQFF.

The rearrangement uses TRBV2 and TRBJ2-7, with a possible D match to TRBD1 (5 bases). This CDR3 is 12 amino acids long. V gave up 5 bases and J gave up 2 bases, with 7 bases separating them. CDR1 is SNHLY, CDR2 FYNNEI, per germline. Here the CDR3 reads CASSIGAYEQYF. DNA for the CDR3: TGTGCCAGCAGTATAGGGGCCTACGAGCAGTACTTC.

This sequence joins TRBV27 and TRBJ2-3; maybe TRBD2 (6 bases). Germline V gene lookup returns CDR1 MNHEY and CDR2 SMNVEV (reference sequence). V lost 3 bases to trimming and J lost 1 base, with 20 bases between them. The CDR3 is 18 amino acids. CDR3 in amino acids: CASSLIGRSDPGTDTQYF. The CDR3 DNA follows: TGTGCCAGCAGTTTGATCGGGAGATCCGATCCGGGCACAGATACGCAGTATTTT.

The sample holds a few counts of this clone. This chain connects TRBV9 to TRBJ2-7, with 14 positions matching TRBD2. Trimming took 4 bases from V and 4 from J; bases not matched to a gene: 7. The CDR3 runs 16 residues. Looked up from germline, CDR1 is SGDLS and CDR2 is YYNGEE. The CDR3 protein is CASSPKGLAGAYEQYF. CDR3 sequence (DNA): TGTGCCAGCAGCCCAAAGGGACTAGCGGGAGCGTACGAGCAGTACTTC. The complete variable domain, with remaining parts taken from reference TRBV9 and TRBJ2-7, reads DSGVTQTPKHLITATGQRVTLRCSPRSGDLSVYWYQQSLDQGLQFLIQYYNGEERAKGNILERFSAQQFPDLHSELNLSSLELGDSALYFCASSPKGLAGAYEQYFGPGTRLTVT.